Below are 14 T cell receptor beta chains sequenced from a single sample in a study of cytomegalovirus exposure and HLA in healthy donors. PCR involved 60 Vbeta and 13 Jbeta primers. Profiling relied on immunoSEQ multiplex PCR, and the TCRdb table lists in-frame clones only, not all of them. The table includes about 160,000 clones, roughly 80% detected once. The sample comprised PBMCs. The receptors were gathered from a man aged 25 to 40 in good health and CMV-seropositive.

The gene calls are TRBV6-5 and TRBJ2-1, with 13 bases identical to TRBD2. Germline loops: CDR1 MNHEY, CDR2 SVGAGI. V lost 6 bases to trimming and J lost 7 bases; unmatched junction nucleotides: 6. The CDR3 contains 15 residues. The CDR3 loop is CASRPGLAGRNEQFF. The CDR3 DNA follows: TGTGCCAGCAGGCCGGGACTAGCGGGGCGGAATGAGCAGTTCTTC.

The rearrangement uses TRBV11-2 and TRBJ1-2, with 8 bases fitting TRBD1. The CDR3 runs to 15 residues. Germline-derived CDR1 and CDR2 are SGHAT and FQNNGV. The V gene end was trimmed by 1 base and the J gene end by 8 bases; junction bases not matched to a gene: 9. Here the CDR3 DNA reads TGTGCCAGCAGCTTAGGGCCTACAGGGGGTGGAGGCTACACCTTC. It codes for CASSLGPTGGGGYTF. The full variable domain, with the rest looked up from reference TRBV11-2 and TRBJ1-2, is EAGVAQSPRYKIIEKRQSVAFWCNPISGHATLYWYQQILGQGPKLLIQFQNNGVVDDSQLPKDRFSAERLKGVDSTLKIQPAKLEDSAVYLCASSLGPTGGGGYTFGSGTRLTVV.

Only one count was recorded for this clone. V gene TRBV28 combines with J gene TRBJ2-5, with 8 bases matching TRBD2. Germline CDR1 MDHEN, CDR2 SYDVKM. The CDR3 has 15 residues. After removal of 7 bases from V and 6 bases from J, the junction contained 13 bases not matched to a gene. The CDR3 reads CASKREARGEQTQYF. The CDR3 DNA is TGTGCCAGCAAGAGGGAGGCGCGGGGGGAACAGACCCAGTACTTC.

The chain is built from TRBV6-6 and TRBJ2-5; 11 positions match TRBD2. V dropped 6 bases and J dropped 3; count of bases not matched to a gene: 3. The CDR3 sequence is 14 residues long. Germline CDR1 MNHNY, CDR2 SVGAGI (reference sequence). CDR3 DNA sequence: TGTGCCAGCAGAGATAGCGGGGGGGAAGAGACCCAGTACTTC. It is translated as CASRDSGGEETQYF.

This clone was observed a few times. As the CDR3 is not closed by the conserved phenylalanine or tryptophan, this likely results from a read error. The DNA is omitted, as the CDR3 cannot be located on it reliably, and the CDR3 follows TCRdb's listing. The V call is TRBV6-1, the J call TRBJ2-7; TRBD2, the table's D call, was not compared with the DNA. The CDR3 is 12 residues long, counting both termini. Per germline, CDR1 MNHNS and CDR2 SASEGT. The CDR3 is CASSEIGLLAVL.

The V gene is TRBV23-1, the J gene TRBJ2-3; perhaps TRBD1 as D (6 bases). TRBV23-1 is noted as an ORF with a role that remains uncertain. CDR3 size: 15 residues. V gave up 8 bases and J gave up 4 bases, with 19 bases separating them. CDR3 nucleotides: TGCGCCAGCCTAAAACAGGGTAGCAGTTCAGATACGCAGTATTTT. This sequence encodes CASLKQGSSSDTQYF.

The genes are TRBV6-6 and TRBJ2-2; D is uncertain. In germline, CDR1 is MNHNY, CDR2 SVGAGI (reference sequence). The CDR3 has 16 amino acids. V shed 2 bases and J shed 7 bases, with 17 bases lying between them. CDR3 region: CASSYPRGRRDGELFF. The CDR3 DNA sequence: TGTGCCAGCAGTTACCCGCGAGGCAGAAGAGACGGGGAGCTGTTTTTT.

This chain uses TRBV27 with TRBJ1-6, with 7 bases matching TRBD1. CDR1 and CDR2 from the germline V gene are MNHEY and SMNVEV (reference sequence). CDR3 length equals 13 residues. Germline trimming cut 6 bases from V and 9 bases from J; bases unmatched to any gene: 5. CDR3 amino acids: CASSTDRASPLHF. The DNA of the CDR3 is TGTGCCAGCAGCACCGACAGGGCTTCACCCCTCCACTTT.

V gene TRBV14 combines with J gene TRBJ1-1; D is uncertain. V lost 1 base to trimming and J lost 5 bases, with 11 bases between them. This CDR3 region has 14 residues. Looked up from germline, CDR1 is SGHDN and CDR2 is FVKESK. The CDR3, as DNA: TGTGCCAGCAGCCAAGGTCCGGGGAAGACTGAAGCTTTCTTT. This codes for CASSQGPGKTEAFF.

The chain is built from TRBV5-1 and TRBJ2-2; TRBD1 matches 10 bases. CDR1 and CDR2 (germline): SGHRS, YFSETQ. The junction had 8 bases not matched to a gene; V was cut back by 0 bases and J by 6 bases. The CDR3 has 17 amino acids. The CDR3 DNA is TGCGCCAGCAGCTTGGTTTTAACGGGACAGGGGTCCGGGGAGCTGTTTTTT. Amino acid sequence: CASSLVLTGQGSGELFF.

This chain uses TRBV10-2 with TRBJ1-3, with D hard to call. V was pared by 3 bases and J by 2 bases, with 5 bases between. This CDR3 spans 13 amino acids. CDR1 is WSHSY, CDR2 SAAADI, per germline. The CDR3 loop is CASSDTAGNTIYF. The CDR3 nucleotides read TGCGCCAGCAGTGACACGGCTGGAAACACCATATATTTT.

The genes are TRBV27 and TRBJ1-6, with no clear D. Germline V gene sequence: CDR1 MNHEY, CDR2 SMNVEV (reference sequence). This CDR3 is 14 amino acids long. V was cut by 1 base and J by 6 bases, with 7 bases left in between. The CDR3 is CASSLLGSNSPLHF. As DNA, the CDR3 is TGTGCCAGCAGTTTATTGGGGAGTAATTCACCCCTCCACTTT.

This clone was seen a handful of times. The chain combines TRBV19 with TRBJ2-2, with 9 bases fitting TRBD2. V was clipped by 3 bases and J by 3 bases; unmatched bases: 8. There are 17 residues in the CDR3. Germline CDR1 LNHDA, CDR2 SQIVND (reference sequence). As DNA, the CDR3 is TGTGCCAGTAGTATTGATGCGGGGGGGACTTACACCGGGGAGCTGTTTTTT. Translation: CASSIDAGGTYTGELFF. The full variable domain, completed using reference TRBV19 and TRBJ2-2, is DGGITQSPKYLFRKEGQNVTLSCEQNLNHDAMYWYRQDPGQGLRLIYYSQIVNDFQKGDIAEGYSVSREKKESFPLTVTSAQKNPTAFYLCASSIDAGGTYTGELFFGEGSRLTVL.

J is TRBJ2-2 and V is TRBV15; 14 bases match TRBD2. The CDR3 runs to 17 residues. Germline V gene data show CDR1 as LNHNV and CDR2 as YYDKDF (reference sequence). V was pared by 3 bases and J by 4 bases, with 4 bases of the junction left unmatched. CDR3 amino acids: CATSSETSGGATGELFF. In DNA, the CDR3 is TGTGCCACCAGCAGCGAGACTAGCGGGGGGGCCACCGGGGAGCTGTTTTTT. The entire variable domain, with the rest obtained from reference TRBV15 and TRBJ2-2, is as follows: DAMVIQNPRYQVTQFGKPVTLSCSQTLNHNVMYWYQQKSSQAPKLLFHYYDKDFNNEADTPDNFQSRRPNTSFCFLDIRSPGLGDTAMYLCATSSETSGGATGELFFGEGSRLTVL.